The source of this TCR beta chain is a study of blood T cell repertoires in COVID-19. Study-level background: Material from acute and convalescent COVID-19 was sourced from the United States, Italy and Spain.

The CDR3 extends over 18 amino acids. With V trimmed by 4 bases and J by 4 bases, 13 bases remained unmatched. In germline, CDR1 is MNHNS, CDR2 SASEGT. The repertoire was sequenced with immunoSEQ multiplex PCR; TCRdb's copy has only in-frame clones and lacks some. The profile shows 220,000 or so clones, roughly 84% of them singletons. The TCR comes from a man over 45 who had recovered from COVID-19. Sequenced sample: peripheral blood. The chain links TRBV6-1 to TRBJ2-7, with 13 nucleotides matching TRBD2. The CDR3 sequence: CASSARTSGSGGAYEQYF. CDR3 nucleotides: TGTGCCAGCAGTGCAAGGACTAGCGGGAGCGGGGGGGCATACGAGCAGTACTTC.